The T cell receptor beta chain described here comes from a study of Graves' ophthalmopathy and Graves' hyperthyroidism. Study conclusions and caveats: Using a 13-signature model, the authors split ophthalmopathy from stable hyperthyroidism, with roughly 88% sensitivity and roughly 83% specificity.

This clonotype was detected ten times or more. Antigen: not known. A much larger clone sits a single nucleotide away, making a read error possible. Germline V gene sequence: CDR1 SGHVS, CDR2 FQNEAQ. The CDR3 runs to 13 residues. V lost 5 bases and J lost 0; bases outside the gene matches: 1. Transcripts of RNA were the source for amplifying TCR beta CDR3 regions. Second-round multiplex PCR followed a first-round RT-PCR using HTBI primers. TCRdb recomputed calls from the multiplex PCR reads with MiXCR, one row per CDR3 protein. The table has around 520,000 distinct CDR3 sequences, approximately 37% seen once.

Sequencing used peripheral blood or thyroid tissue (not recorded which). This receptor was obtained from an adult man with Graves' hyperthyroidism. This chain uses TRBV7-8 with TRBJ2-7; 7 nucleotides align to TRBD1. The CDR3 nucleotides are TGTGCCAGCAGCCGGGACAGCTCCTACGAGCAGTACTTC. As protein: CASSRDSSYEQYF.